The next 16 T cell receptor beta chains were all read from a single sample in a study of T cells after posttransplantation cyclophosphamide. The assay was immunoSEQ multiplex PCR, and TCRdb's table has in-frame clones only and misses some. The table lists under 5,000 clones, around 70% of them singletons, with over 15% in the top ten. Cyclophosphamide on days +3 and +4 followed busulfan-fludarabine conditioning and a marrow graft. The specimen was PBMCs, collected 362 days after allogeneic stem cell transplant with posttransplant cyclophosphamide. The receptors derive from a male patient in his sixties who received an allogeneic stem cell transplant from an unrelated donor, was CMV-positive, and had acute GVHD only. Among the T cells, some may be from the graft donor.

The V and J genes are TRBV5-1 and TRBJ2-2; maybe TRBD2 (5 bases). V was cut by 4 bases and J by 5 bases, with 9 bases left in between. The CDR3 runs 13 residues. The germline V gene has CDR1 SGHRS and CDR2 YFSETQ. The CDR3 loop is CASSPSGTGELFF. CDR3 DNA sequence: TGCGCCAGCAGCCCGTCGGGAACCGGGGAGCTGTTTTTT.

This chain uses TRBV29-1 with TRBJ2-1; 8 bases align to TRBD1. CDR3 length: 13 residues. Germline assignment: CDR1 SQVTM and CDR2 ANQGSEA. J was trimmed by 3 bases and V by 7 bases; bases with no gene match: 5. CDR3 region: CSAPTGVYNEQFF. The CDR3 region has the DNA TGCAGCGCCCCGACAGGGGTCTACAATGAGCAGTTCTTC.

In this sample, this clone turned up a few times. V gene TRBV4-2 combines with J gene TRBJ2-1; TRBD2 matches at 9 bases. The CDR3 consists of 15 residues. Germline values: CDR1 LGHNA, CDR2 YNFKEQ. J lost 6 bases, V lost 0 bases, and 3 bases had no gene match. CDR3 residues: CASSQERLAANEQFF. Here the CDR3 DNA reads TGTGCCAGCAGCCAAGAGAGACTAGCGGCCAATGAGCAGTTCTTC.

The chain couples TRBV7-9 to TRBJ2-1; possible D gene TRBD2, 6 bases. Deletions cut 7 bases from V and 3 bases from J, with 19 bases between. Per the germline V gene, CDR1 is SEHNR and CDR2 is FQNEAQ (reference sequence). The CDR3 is 16 amino acids. As DNA, the CDR3 is TGTGCCAGCACCCCCAGCGGTCGCGGGATCTACAATGAGCAGTTCTTC. Its translation: CASTPSGRGIYNEQFF.

In this sample, this clone turned up a few times. In nucleotides, the CDR3 is TGTGCCAGCAGCTCGGGACAGGGGATTTTCTCCGAGCAGTACTTC. Amino acid sequence: CASSSGQGIFSEQYF. V usage is TRBV7-4 and J usage is TRBJ2-7; TRBD1 matches 10 bases. After removal of 4 bases from V and 6 bases from J, the junction contained 9 bases not matched to a gene. The CDR3 length is 15 residues. Germline V gene lookup returns CDR1 SGHVT and CDR2 SQSDAQ.

The genes are TRBV6-6 and TRBJ2-1, with D perhaps matching TRBD2 (6 bases). Germline CDR1 is MNHNY and CDR2 is SVGAGI (reference sequence). The length of the CDR3 is 13 residues. V was pared by 5 bases and J by 9 bases, with 14 bases between. In nucleotides, the CDR3 is TGTGCCAGCAGTCCCCGTGGGGGGATTGAGCAGTTCTTC. Its translation is CASSPRGGIEQFF.

The J gene is TRBJ2-5, the V gene TRBV9, with D perhaps TRBD2 (5 bases). The V and J ends lost 0 bases and 3 bases respectively, with 9 bases between them. The CDR3 length is 14 residues. Germline-derived CDR1 and CDR2 are SGDLS and YYNGEE. The CDR3 loop reads CASSVGLAEETQYF. The DNA for the CDR3 is TGTGCCAGCAGCGTAGGGCTAGCAGAAGAGACCCAGTACTTC.

The rearrangement joins TRBV28 to TRBJ1-4, with 10 positions matching TRBD1. Germline-derived CDR1 and CDR2 are MDHEN and SYDVKM. The CDR3 runs 17 residues. V lost 6 bases to trimming and J lost 4 bases; unmatched junction nucleotides: 11. The CDR3 sequence is CASSPRTGGGYNEKLFF. Here the CDR3 DNA reads TGTGCCAGCAGCCCCCGGACAGGGGGGGGATATAATGAAAAACTGTTTTTT.

This chain joins TRBV7-9 and TRBJ2-7, with TRBD1 matching 9 bases. The J segment lost 2 bases and the V segment lost 5 bases, leaving 10 bases of the junction unmatched. The length of the CDR3 is 16 residues. CDR1 and CDR2 (germline): SEHNR, FQNEAQ (reference sequence). The CDR3 region has the DNA TGTGCCAGCAGCACCAACCGGGGACAGGGAGCCTACGAGCAGTACTTC. Amino acid sequence: CASSTNRGQGAYEQYF.

V is TRBV4-3 and J is TRBJ1-2; weak D call: TRBD1 (6 bases). There are 16 residues in the CDR3. The V gene's germline CDR1 is LGHNA and CDR2 YSLEER. The V gene lost 1 base and the J gene lost 1 base, with 13 bases spanning the gap. CDR3 nucleotide sequence: TGCGCCAGCAGCCAAGTTGTGACAGGCGGTAACTATGGCTACACCTTC. Residues: CASSQVVTGGNYGYTF.

The CDR3 region is CASSLGTTYTYEQYF. CDR3 in DNA: TGTGCCAGCAGTCTCGGGACTACATATACCTACGAGCAGTACTTC. This chain joins TRBV27 and TRBJ2-7; 7 nucleotides line up with TRBD2. CDR3 length: 15 amino acids. The ends lost 5 bases at V and 2 bases at J; junction bases unmatched: 9. The V gene's germline CDR1 is MNHEY and CDR2 SMNVEV (reference sequence).

The chain employs TRBV15 and TRBJ1-5; a possible D gene is TRBD1 (5 bases). Germline V gene lookup returns CDR1 LNHNV and CDR2 YYDKDF (reference sequence). The CDR3 extends over 16 amino acids. V was pared by 1 base and J by 3 bases, with 13 bases between. CDR3 coding DNA: TGTGCCACCAGCAGAGCAGGGCCCGCTCTCAATCAGCCCCAGCATTTT. Translated: CATSRAGPALNQPQHF.

This clone has only one observation. J is TRBJ2-3 and V is TRBV6-4; D possibly corresponds to TRBD2 (5 bases). This CDR3 has 14 residues. Germline V CDR1 and CDR2: MRHNA, SNTAGT. Deletions cut 11 bases from V and 2 bases from J, with 17 bases between. The CDR3 loop is CAPPSGPNTDTQYF. The DNA of the CDR3 is TGTGCCCCGCCGAGCGGCCCTAACACAGATACGCAGTATTTT.

CDR3 sequence: CASSVEGRGRHSGANVLTF. The CDR3 nucleotides read TGTGCCAGCAGCGTAGAAGGCAGGGGGCGACACTCTGGGGCCAACGTCCTGACTTTC. The V call is TRBV9, the J call TRBJ2-6; TRBD1 aligns across 8 bases. The CDR3 extends over 19 amino acids. The trim removed 0 bases at V and 0 bases at J, leaving 8 bases unmatched. CDR1 and CDR2 (germline): SGDLS, YYNGEE. The full variable domain, its missing parts supplied by reference TRBV9 and TRBJ2-6, is DSGVTQTPKHLITATGQRVTLRCSPRSGDLSVYWYQQSLDQGLQFLIQYYNGEERAKGNILERFSAQQFPDLHSELNLSSLELGDSALYFCASSVEGRGRHSGANVLTFGAGSRLTVL.

This clone was counted a few times. The chain links TRBV6-5 to TRBJ1-6; a weak D match, TRBD1 (5 bases). Deletions cut 6 bases from V and 7 bases from J, with 13 bases between. The CDR3 runs 14 residues. CDR1 is MNHEY, CDR2 SVGAGI, per germline. The CDR3 DNA follows: TGTGCCAGCAGCCCATCCGGGGGAAATTCACCCCTCCACTTT. Translation: CASSPSGGNSPLHF.

Only one count was recorded for this clone. V is TRBV4-2 and J is TRBJ2-1, with 8 bases fitting TRBD2. From germline, CDR1 is LGHNA and CDR2 YNFKEQ. This CDR3 spans 16 amino acids. Losses at the gene ends were 4 bases for V and 5 bases for J; bases not matched to a gene: 10. The CDR3 bases are TGTGCCAGCAGCCCCCTTACGGGAGGGATGAACAATGAGCAGTTCTTC. Amino acid sequence: CASSPLTGGMNNEQFF.